This T cell receptor beta chain was identified in a study of beta chain features in type 1 diabetes. This clone occurred a few times. Its matching antigen is unknown. The isolated RNA, all of it, was reverse transcribed, so expressed TCRB transcripts were what got sequenced. Clones were read by immunoSEQ multiplex PCR, and TCRdb kept only the in-frame ones, dropping some. The data show 970,000 or so clones, around a sixth seen once. CD4+ naive, central memory, regulatory and stem cell-like memory subsets were isolated by sorting on CD45RO/CCR7/CD25/CD127/CD95/CD27. V lost 6 bases and J 2 bases, leaving 5 bases between the germline ends. The CDR3 totals 13 residues. The germline CDR1 and CDR2 sequences are MNHEY and SMNVEV (reference sequence). Broader study findings: Because the template was cDNA, high-expressing cells might be over-represented. TCRB repertoires of naive, central memory and Treg cells appeared more similar among patients than among healthy donors. People with Type 1 diabetes carried modestly yet significantly shorter TCRB CDR3s in all four CD4+ subsets.

The source material was naive CD4+ T cells from blood. This sequence was found in a woman aged 18-29 years in good health. The chain employs TRBV27 and TRBJ2-6, with D uncertain. In DNA, the CDR3 is TGTGCCAGCAGGGTTACTGGGGCCAACGTCCTGACTTTC. It is translated as CASRVTGANVLTF.